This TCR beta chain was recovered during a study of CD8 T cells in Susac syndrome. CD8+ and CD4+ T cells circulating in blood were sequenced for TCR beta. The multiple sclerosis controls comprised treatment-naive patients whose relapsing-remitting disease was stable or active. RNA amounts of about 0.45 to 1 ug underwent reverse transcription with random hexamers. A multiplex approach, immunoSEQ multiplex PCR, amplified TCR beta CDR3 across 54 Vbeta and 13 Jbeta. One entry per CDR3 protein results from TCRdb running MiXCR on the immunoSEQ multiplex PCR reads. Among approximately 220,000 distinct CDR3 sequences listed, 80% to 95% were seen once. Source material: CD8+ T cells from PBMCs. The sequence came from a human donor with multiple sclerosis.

The CDR3 DNA is TGTGCCAGCAGCTACGGGACAGGCGAGCAGTTCTTC. It is translated as CASSYGTGEQFF. The chain couples TRBV11-2 to TRBJ2-1, with 8 nucleotides matching TRBD1. The CDR3 runs to 12 residues. In germline, CDR1 is SGHAT, CDR2 FQNNGV. The V and J ends lost 4 bases and 10 bases, in that order; junction bases with no gene match: 3.